This is a list of T cell receptor beta chains from one sample in a study of cytomegalovirus exposure and HLA in healthy donors. The repertoire was sequenced with immunoSEQ multiplex PCR; TCRdb's copy has only in-frame clones and lacks some. The table shows about 190,000 clones, with 74% occurring only once. The sample taken for sequencing was PBMCs. Every receptor here comes from a woman in her twenties or thirties in good health and CMV-seropositive. CDR3s include the opening cysteine and the closing phenylalanine or tryptophan. A D gene is named only where the DNA matches it firmly. Part of the rows lack a size; the others show once, few, many or a class for expanded clones.

TRBD2,TRBJ2-1,.,TRBV28,CASSLGFSGSHEQFF,TGTGCCAGCAGTTTAGGGTTTAGCGGGAGTCATGAGCAGTTCTTC
TRBD2,TRBJ2-5,few,TRBV27,CASSFSAGARLAGRETQYF,TGTGCCAGCAGTTTCTCAGCAGGAGCAAGACTAGCGGGACGGGAGACCCAGTACTTC
TRBD2,TRBJ2-7,.,TRBV28,CASSHLAGRGEQYF,TGTGCCAGCAGTCACCTAGCGGGACGGGGAGAGCAGTACTTC
.,TRBJ1-2,once,TRBV2,CASSGGDGYTF,TGTGCCAGCAGTGGAGGAGACGGCTACACCTTC
TRBD1,TRBJ2-7,.,TRBV28,CASSLSRGRPYEQYF,TGTGCCAGCAGTTTATCGAGGGGGCGTCCGTACGAGCAGTACTTC
TRBD1,TRBJ2-4,.,TRBV7-2,CASSYGTGKNIQYF,TGTGCCAGCAGCTATGGGACAGGGAAGAACATTCAGTACTTC
TRBD2,TRBJ2-1,.,TRBV19,CASSKSGRPPSYNEQFF,TGTGCCAGTAGTAAGAGCGGGAGGCCCCCCTCCTACAATGAGCAGTTCTTC
.,TRBJ2-7,few,TRBV7-9,CASSLVLAGSSYEQYF,TGTGCCAGCAGCTTAGTTCTAGCAGGAAGCTCCTACGAGCAGTACTTC
.,TRBJ2-1,.,TRBV9,CASSVATPSFEQMYNEQFF,TGTGCCAGCAGCGTAGCTACTCCTAGCTTCGAGCAGATGTACAATGAGCAGTTCTTC
.,TRBJ2-1,few,TRBV19,CASRSPLEGRYNEQFF,TGTGCCAGTAGATCTCCCTTGGAGGGCCGGTACAATGAGCAGTTCTTC
TRBD2,TRBJ2-3,.,TRBV5-1,CASSTIPGLAGADTQYF,TGCGCCAGCAGCACTATACCGGGACTAGCGGGAGCGGATACGCAGTATTTT
TRBD1,TRBJ1-6,.,TRBV6-4,CASSPGTGDNSPLHF,TGTGCCAGCAGTCCCGGGACAGGAGATAATTCACCCCTCCACTTT
TRBD1,TRBJ2-7,.,TRBV6-1,CASSAQGAGSYEQYF,TGTGCCAGCAGTGCGCAGGGGGCGGGCTCCTACGAGCAGTACTTC
TRBD2,TRBJ2-3,.,TRBV7-7,CASSPLIAGSTDTQYF,TGTGCTAGCAGCCCTCTAATAGCGGGGAGCACGGATACGCAGTATTTT
.,TRBJ2-7,.,TRBV5-1,CASSRAAAGISADEQYF,TGCGCCAGCAGCCGCGCAGCGGCGGGAATCTCAGCAGACGAGCAGTACTTC
.,TRBJ1-1,.,TRBV6-5,CASSGANTEAFF,TGTGCCAGCAGTGGGGCGAACACTGAAGCTTTCTTT
.,TRBJ2-2,few,TRBV4-1,CASSQGPNTGELFF,TGCGCCAGCAGCCAAGGGCCGAACACCGGGGAGCTGTTTTTT
.,TRBJ1-1,once,TRBV6-1,CASSSPTGVNTEAFF,TGTGCCAGCAGTTCCCCGACAGGCGTGAACACTGAAGCTTTCTTT
.,TRBJ2-7,.,TRBV5-1,CASSFGDIAREGFEQYF,TGCGCCAGCAGCTTCGGTGACATAGCGAGAGAAGGTTTTGAGCAGTACTTC
.,TRBJ1-1,few,TRBV27,CASSLLTGEAFF,TGTGCCAGCAGTTTATTAACAGGTGAAGCTTTCTTT
TRBD1,TRBJ2-7,.,TRBV19,CASSKQGVNEQYF,TGTGCCAGTAGTAAACAGGGGGTGAACGAGCAGTACTTC
.,TRBJ2-2,.,TRBV6-4,CASRRRRDNPNTGELFF,TGTGCCAGCAGGAGACGAAGGGACAACCCGAACACCGGGGAGCTGTTTTTT
.,TRBJ2-7,.,TRBV28,CASSPRLLPGEQYF,TGTGCCAGCAGTCCCCGACTCCTCCCGGGGGAGCAGTACTTC
.,TRBJ1-5,.,TRBV6-1,CASSEGTINQPQHF,TGTGCCAGCAGTGAAGGGACAATAAACCAGCCCCAGCATTTT
TRBD2,TRBJ2-7,.,TRBV7-6,CASSLAAAGGPGEQYF,TGTGCCAGCAGCTTAGCTGCAGCGGGAGGGCCTGGGGAGCAGTACTTC
.,TRBJ2-7,.,TRBV5-1,CASSARDTYLSYEQYF,TGCGCCAGCAGCGCCCGGGACACATACCTCTCCTACGAGCAGTACTTC
.,TRBJ2-7,.,TRBV29-1,CSVKGVGYYEQYF,TGCAGCGTTAAGGGAGTCGGGTACTACGAGCAGTACTTC
.,TRBJ1-2,once,TRBV7-9,CSSSPTPQGPNYGYTF,TGTTCCAGCAGCCCTACACCCCAGGGGCCTAACTATGGCTACACCTTC
.,TRBJ2-3,.,TRBV23-1,CASSPHPGSDTQYF,TGCGCCAGCAGTCCGCACCCTGGCTCAGATACGCAGTATTTT
.,TRBJ2-4,.,TRBV5-4,CASSPDSLGNIQYF,TGTGCCAGCAGCCCTGACTCATTGGGAAACATTCAGTACTTC
TRBD2,TRBJ2-1,.,TRBV19,CASTSGFYNEQFF,TGTGCCAGTACTAGCGGCTTCTACAATGAGCAGTTCTTC
.,TRBJ1-5,.,TRBV5-1,CASSPGGRGESQHF,TGCGCCAGCAGCCCGGGGGGCAGGGGTGAGTCCCAGCATTTT
.,TRBJ1-3,.,TRBV7-2,CASSLAPGFGNTIYF,TGTGCCAGCAGCTTAGCCCCAGGGTTCGGAAACACCATATATTTT
.,TRBJ2-4,.,TRBV28,CASLQVGKNIQYF,TGTGCCAGCCTTCAGGTCGGAAAAAACATTCAGTACTTC
.,TRBJ2-7,.,TRBV11-3,CASSPSGSREQYF,TGTGCCAGCAGCCCGAGCGGGTCCAGGGAGCAGTACTTC
TRBD2,TRBJ2-7,.,TRBV12-5,CASGLVVSGIPYEQYF,TGTGCTAGTGGTTTGGTAGTTAGCGGGATACCCTACGAGCAGTACTTC
.,TRBJ1-2,once,TRBV5-1,CASSLDISNYGYTF,TGCGCCAGCAGCTTGGACATCTCTAACTATGGCTACACCTTC
.,TRBJ1-5,.,TRBV28,CASSPVDGFNQPQHF,TGTGCCAGCAGTCCCGTTGACGGGTTCAATCAGCCCCAGCATTTT
.,TRBJ1-2,.,TRBV5-1,CASGQKGSNGGYTF,TGCGCCAGCGGGCAAAAGGGGTCCAACGGCGGCTACACCTTC
.,TRBJ2-3,.,TRBV14,CASSQRPAGTQYF,TGTGCCAGCAGCCAACGCCCAGCGGGTACGCAGTATTTT
.,TRBJ2-7,.,TRBV5-1,CASSSQGSYEQYF,TGCGCCAGCAGCTCACAGGGTTCGTACGAGCAGTACTTC
.,TRBJ1-5,.,TRBV28,CASSLSRTDNQPQHF,TGTGCCAGCAGTTTATCGAGGACAGACAATCAGCCCCAGCATTTT
TRBD2,TRBJ2-1,.,TRBV28,CASLSKREVDEQFF,TGTGCCAGCCTCAGCAAGCGGGAGGTCGATGAGCAGTTCTTC